This T cell receptor (beta chain) is from a study of T cells in Graves' hyperthyroidism and ophthalmopathy. CDR1 and CDR2 from the germline V gene are KGHDR and SFDVKD. The ends were cut back, 9 bases at V and 12 bases at J, with 10 bases in the middle. The CDR3 loop spans 9 amino acids. This clonotype has a count of ten or more. Amplification yielded TCR beta CDR3 regions, with RNA transcripts as the source. In the first-round RT-PCR of the TCR CDR3, the HTBI primer set was used. TCRdb independently ran MiXCR on the multiplex PCR reads; one entry per CDR3 protein. The table has about 380,000 distinct CDR3 sequences, 18% seen once.

Sequencing input: blood. The chain has TRBV24-1 and TRBJ2-5; no firm D call. The receptor's source is a man aged 18-30 years with Graves' ophthalmopathy. Written as DNA, the CDR3 is TGTGCCACCGACTTTCGGGAGTACTTC. This sequence encodes CATDFREYF.